Here is one TCR beta chain with its context. The antigen remains undetermined. Germline loops: CDR1 LNHDA, CDR2 SQIVND (reference sequence). V was shortened by 8 bases and J by 5 bases, with 13 bases between the two germline ends. CDR3 length: 13 residues. These data come from a study of cytomegalovirus exposure and HLA in healthy donors. This table comes from immunoSEQ multiplex PCR, and its TCRdb copy is limited to in-frame clones, with some not included. This sample has roughly 250,000 clones, with around 87% found just once. Regarding the study as a whole: Diagnosis of cytomegalovirus status made by the classifier reportedly showed high specificity and sensitivity.

Input material: PBMCs. The chain carries TRBV19 and TRBJ2-1; a weak D match, TRBD2 (5 bases). The TCR sequence derives from a man between 18 and 35 years old in good health and CMV-seronegative. CDR3 loop: CASGYFGNNEQFF. For the CDR3, the DNA is TGTGCCAGTGGGTATTTCGGGAACAATGAGCAGTTCTTC.